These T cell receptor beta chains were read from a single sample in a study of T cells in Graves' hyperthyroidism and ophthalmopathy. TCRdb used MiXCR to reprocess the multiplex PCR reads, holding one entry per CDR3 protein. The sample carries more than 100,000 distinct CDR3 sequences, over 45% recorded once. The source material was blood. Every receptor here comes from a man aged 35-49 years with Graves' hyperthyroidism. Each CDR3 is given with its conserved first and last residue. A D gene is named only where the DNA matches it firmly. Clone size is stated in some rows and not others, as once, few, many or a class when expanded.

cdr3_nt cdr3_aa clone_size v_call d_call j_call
TGTGCCAGCACAGGGTCAACCTACAATGAGCAGTTCTTC CASTGSTYNEQFF . TRBV25-1 . TRBJ2-1
TGTGCCAGCAGCCTAGGCCCGGCGGGCAATCAGCCCCAGCATTTT CASSLGPAGNQPQHF many TRBV5-6 . TRBJ1-5
TGTGCCAGCAGCTTAGTTATCCAAGAGACCCAGTACTTC CASSLVIQETQYF many TRBV11-3 . TRBJ2-5
TGCAGTGCTAGGGGGGTTTCGTTTAACGAGCAGTACTTC CSARGVSFNEQYF once TRBV20-1 . TRBJ2-7
TGTGCCAGCAGACCACAGGTTAACTATGGCTACACCTTC CASRPQVNYGYTF many TRBV28 . TRBJ1-2
TGTGCCAGTAGTGCCGGGACAGACTCCTACGAGCAGTACTTC CASSAGTDSYEQYF . TRBV19 TRBD1 TRBJ2-7
TGTGCCAGTAGTCCGGGACAGGGGTCAGATACGCAGTATTTT CASSPGQGSDTQYF many TRBV19 TRBD1 TRBJ2-3
TGTGCCCCCACCGCAACGGGGTATGGCTACACCTTC CAPTATGYGYTF once TRBV25-1 . TRBJ1-2
TGTGCCTGGAGTTTGGAGGATGAGCAGTTCTTC CAWSLEDEQFF few TRBV30 . TRBJ2-1
TGTGCTAGCAGGTTCGGGAGTGGCAATGAGCAGTTCTTC CASRFGSGNEQFF . TRBV7-7 . TRBJ2-1
TGTGCCAGCAGTTTCGGGAAGGGGAAGTACGAGCAGTACTTC CASSFGKGKYEQYF many TRBV12-3/TRBV12-4 . TRBJ2-7
TGTGCCAGCAGTTACCCCAGCGGGAGCGGCACAGATACGCAGTATTTT CASSYPSGSGTDTQYF . TRBV6-2/TRBV6-3 TRBD2 TRBJ2-3
TGCAGTGCTAGAGATAAGCCGACAGGAAAACGGAATGCCTACGAGCAGTACTTC CSARDKPTGKRNAYEQYF many TRBV20-1 . TRBJ2-7
TGTGCCAGCAGCCCCAGACAGCGCTCCTACGAGCAGTACTTC CASSPRQRSYEQYF many TRBV11-3 . TRBJ2-7
TGTGCCAGCAGTTACCAGCCGGGGCTGAAAAGGGATACGCAGTATTTT CASSYQPGLKRDTQYF . TRBV6-5 . TRBJ2-3
TGTGCCAGCAGCTCTAGAGGGGCAGGGATGGGGACCCAGCATTTT CASSSRGAGMGTQHF . TRBV7-2 . TRBJ1-5
TGCGCCAGCAGCCCTCACACGGGAGGAAACCAAGAGACCCAGTACTTC CASSPHTGGNQETQYF many TRBV5-1 TRBD2 TRBJ2-5
TGTGCCAGCAGTCTGGAGCGTTGGGGCGATAATTCACCCCTTCACTTT CASSLERWGDNSPLHF . TRBV2 . TRBJ1-6
TGTGCCAGCAGCCTACCGACTAGCAATGAGCAGTTCTTC CASSLPTSNEQFF once TRBV7-2 . TRBJ2-1
TGCAGTGCGCACTACAGGGTCCACGAGCAGTACTTC CSAHYRVHEQYF many TRBV20-1 . TRBJ2-7
TGTGCCAGCAGGTTATGGGGGGAGAACACTGAAGCTTTCTTT CASRLWGENTEAFF few TRBV27 . TRBJ1-1
TGTGCCATCACTCGCCGACAGGGGACGTATGGCTATACCTTC CAITRRQGTYGYTF . TRBV10-3 TRBD1 TRBJ1-2
TGTGCAAGCAGTTTGGGGGGCGCTGGCTCCTACAATGAGCAGTTCTTC CASSLGGAGSYNEQFF . TRBV7-3 . TRBJ2-1
TGTGCCAGCAGTTCCCCGACACTAAACACTGAAGCTTTCTTT CASSSPTLNTEAFF many TRBV12-3/TRBV12-4 . TRBJ1-1
TGTGCCAGCAGCCGTCGGACAGGGAGGATATACGAGCAGTACTTC CASSRRTGRIYEQYF many TRBV5-8 TRBD1 TRBJ2-7
TGTGCCAGCAACCAGGCATCCCTTAACTATGGCTACACCTTC CASNQASLNYGYTF many TRBV6-1 . TRBJ1-2
TGTGCCAGTAGTATCGCCACGGACAGGGGGACCTACGATCAGTACTTC CASSIATDRGTYDQYF . TRBV19 TRBD1 TRBJ2-7
TGCGCCAGCAGCCAACGGACAGGGGGCATGAACACTGAAGCTTTCTTT CASSQRTGGMNTEAFF many TRBV5-1 TRBD1 TRBJ1-1
TGCAGTGCTAGAGATAAGGAGAAGGGGGAAAAACTGTTTTTT CSARDKEKGEKLFF many TRBV20-1 . TRBJ1-4
TGTGCCAGCAGCGCGGGACAGGTAGGTGAAGCTTTCTTT CASSAGQVGEAFF many TRBV7-2 TRBD1 TRBJ1-1
TGTGCCAGCAGACAGGGTACATGGCTACACACCTTC CASRQGTWLHTF . TRBV5-4 . TRBJ1-2
TGCGCCAGCAGCTTGGGGGCGGGTGAATCGGAGACCCAGTACTTC CASSLGAGESETQYF many TRBV5-1 . TRBJ2-5
TGTGCCAGCAGCTCCGGACAGGGTGTCGACGAGCAGTACTTC CASSSGQGVDEQYF . TRBV7-4 TRBD1 TRBJ2-7
TGTGCCAGCAGACCGGGCCGCGAGTATAATTCACCCCTCCACTTT CASRPGREYNSPLHF many TRBV12-3/TRBV12-4 . TRBJ1-6
TGCGCCAGCAGCGCCACAGGGGGGGGCCAAGAGACCCAGTACTTC CASSATGGGQETQYF many TRBV5-1 . TRBJ2-5
TGTGCCAGCAGTTACTGGGCTGACAATGAGCATTTT CASSYWADNEHF . TRBV6-6 . TRBJ1-5
TGTAGTGTTAGAGATGGACGGGACAGTGCGAACACTGAAGCTTTCTTT CSVRDGRDSANTEAFF . TRBV20-1 TRBD1 TRBJ1-1
TGCGCCAGCAGCTTGGAGGGGTTAGGCCTAAACTATGGCTACACCTTC CASSLEGLGLNYGYTF many TRBV5-1 . TRBJ1-2
TGTGCCAGCAGTGAAAAGAGGACAGTAAAGCAGTACTTC CASSEKRTVKQYF many TRBV6-1 . TRBJ2-7
TGTGCCAGCAGCTTAGACAGGAGGGACACTGAAGCTTTCTTT CASSLDRRDTEAFF . TRBV7-9 . TRBJ1-1
TGTGCCACCAGCGGAACGGTACAGGGGATCTACGTCCTGACTTTC CATSGTVQGIYVLTF few TRBV15 TRBD1 TRBJ2-6
TGCGCCAGCCGATTTATAGCGGAGGAGGAGACCCAGTACTTC CASRFIAEEETQYF many TRBV5-1 . TRBJ2-5
TGCAGTGCTAGAGATTCTAGGGGGGCAGCCGGGGAGCTGTTTTTT CSARDSRGAAGELFF . TRBV20-1 . TRBJ2-2
TGTGCCACCAGCAGAGGGGGAGGAGTTGGCACAGATACGCAGTATTTT CATSRGGGVGTDTQYF many TRBV15 . TRBJ2-3
TGCAGCGTTTGGGACGGGGACAGGGAATCCTACGAGCAGTACTTC CSVWDGDRESYEQYF . TRBV29-1 TRBD1 TRBJ2-7
TGCAGGGTTGAGGGACTAGCGGGAGGGCGAACCTACGAGCAGTACTTC CRVEGLAGGRTYEQYF . TRBV29-1 TRBD2 TRBJ2-7